A single sample gave rise to the 29 T cell receptor beta chains below, sequenced in a study of blood T cell repertoires in COVID-19. Only in-frame clones appear in the TCRdb table, and some are missing; sequencing was by immunoSEQ multiplex PCR. The sample holds some 150,000 clones, roughly 84% seen once. Sequenced material: peripheral blood. These receptors were collected from a human donor in a cohort sampled during active COVID-19.

The rearrangement joins TRBV10-3 to TRBJ1-2; TRBD1 agrees at 7 bases. The CDR3 has 11 amino acids. The V gene's germline CDR1 is ENHRY and CDR2 SYGVKD. After removal of 6 bases from V and 8 bases from J, the junction contained 3 bases not matched to a gene. The CDR3 protein is CAISGTVGYTF. The CDR3 DNA sequence: TGTGCCATCAGCGGGACAGTCGGCTACACCTTC.

This rearrangement joins TRBV7-9 to TRBJ1-1, with 9 positions matching TRBD1. This CDR3 has 14 residues. Looked up from germline, CDR1 is SEHNR and CDR2 is FQNEAQ (reference sequence). V trimming: 5 bases; J trimming: 3 bases; junction bases outside the gene matches: 4. CDR3 loop: CASSPRTGDTEAFF. CDR3 DNA sequence: TGTGCCAGCAGCCCCCGGACAGGGGACACTGAAGCTTTCTTT.

The CDR3 here is CASSQVSWDRSYEQYF. The CDR3, as DNA: TGTGCCAGCAGCCAAGTCTCCTGGGACAGGTCCTACGAGCAGTACTTC. The V and J genes are TRBV3-1 (or the pseudogene TRBV3-2) and TRBJ2-7; TRBD1 aligns across 8 bases. The CDR3 sequence is 16 residues long. Germline lookup yields CDR1 LGHDT and CDR2 YNNKEL (reference sequence). The ends lost 1 base at V and 1 base at J; junction bases unmatched: 6.

V and J are TRBV30 and TRBJ1-1; no firm D call. Between the trimmed V and J ends, which lost 2 bases and 5 bases, there was a span of 9 bases. CDR3 length: 12 amino acids. CDR1 is GTSNPN and CDR2 is SVGIG in the germline V gene (reference sequence). The CDR3 DNA reads as TGTGCCTGGAGTCCCACGGAGACTGAAGCTTTCTTT. Protein: CAWSPTETEAFF.

This chain connects TRBV7-8 to TRBJ2-1; D is perhaps TRBD1 (7 bases). CDR1 and CDR2 from the germline V gene are SGHVS and FQNEAQ. Trimming removed 7 bases from V and 3 bases from J, with 16 bases in between. This CDR3 contains 15 residues. The CDR3 DNA sequence: TGTGCCAGCATCCAGGGGGGACCCCACTACAATGAGCAGTTCTTC. This translates into CASIQGGPHYNEQFF.

This clone has only a few counts. The chain couples TRBV4-2 to TRBJ2-1, with D possibly being TRBD2 (6 bases). Deletions cut 4 bases from V and 0 bases from J, with 22 bases between. In germline, CDR1 is LGHNA, CDR2 YNFKEQ. The CDR3 extends over 19 amino acids. The CDR3 spells CASSPNFESGPRSYNEQFF. Here the CDR3 DNA reads TGTGCCAGCAGCCCAAATTTCGAAAGCGGGCCACGCTCCTACAATGAGCAGTTCTTC.

The chain employs TRBV5-1 and TRBJ2-2, with 7 bases aligning to TRBD1. J was trimmed by 3 bases and V by 3 bases; bases with no gene match: 11. Germline V gene lookup returns CDR1 SGHRS and CDR2 YFSETQ. There are 17 residues in the CDR3. Here the CDR3 reads CASSWRAQGVDTGELFF. The CDR3 DNA reads as TGCGCCAGCAGCTGGCGGGCCCAGGGGGTGGACACCGGGGAGCTGTTTTTT.

V usage is TRBV4-2 and J usage is TRBJ1-1, with no clear D. The CDR3 is 15 amino acids. The germline V and J ends were trimmed by 1 base and 8 bases, with 17 bases remaining between them. Per germline, CDR1 LGHNA and CDR2 YNFKEQ. The CDR3 here is CASSQVADYTREAFF. The CDR3 DNA is TGTGCCAGCAGCCAAGTGGCGGATTACACTCGAGAAGCTTTCTTT.

The J gene is TRBJ2-5, the V gene TRBV4-2; possible D gene TRBD1, 6 bases. Germline values: CDR1 LGHNA, CDR2 YNFKEQ. This CDR3 is built from 16 residues. V was pared by 4 bases and J by 2 bases, with 17 bases between. The CDR3 nucleotides read TGTGCCAGCAGCCGAGATGGACAGAATAATCAAGAGACCCAGTACTTC. Encoded protein: CASSRDGQNNQETQYF.

The chain combines TRBV3-1 (or the pseudogene TRBV3-2) with TRBJ1-3; a possible D gene is TRBD1 (5 bases). With 3 bases removed from V and 4 bases from J, the gap between germline ends came to 10 bases. Germline loops: CDR1 LGHDT, CDR2 YNNKEL (reference sequence). This CDR3 spans 14 amino acids. CDR3 DNA: TGTGCCAGCAGCCAGACGGGGGGGGGAAACACCATATATTTT. It encodes CASSQTGGGNTIYF.

The rearrangement links TRBV19 to TRBJ2-1; 9 bases agree with TRBD2. The trim removed 4 bases at V and 0 bases at J, leaving 13 bases unmatched. The CDR3 spans 19 residues. Germline CDR1 LNHDA, CDR2 SQIVND (reference sequence). Here the CDR3 DNA reads TGTGCCAGTAGTACCTCTAGCGGGGCCCTGATTAGCTCCTACAATGAGCAGTTCTTC. This gives the protein CASSTSSGALISSYNEQFF.

The chain combines TRBV5-1 with TRBJ1-3, with D uncertain. V lost 4 bases, J lost 2 bases, and 13 bases lay in between. The CDR3 has 15 amino acids. From germline, CDR1 is SGHRS and CDR2 YFSETQ. The CDR3 sequence: CASSLDGATGNTIYF. DNA of the CDR3: TGCGCCAGCAGCCTGGACGGAGCGACTGGAAACACCATATATTTT.

This clone was recorded only once. This chain links TRBV6-1 with TRBJ2-5; D unclear. Trimming took off 1 base at V and 5 bases at J, with 5 bases between the two ends. The CDR3 is made up of 12 amino acids. Germline V lookup: CDR1 MNHNS, CDR2 SASEGT. DNA of the CDR3: TGTGCCAGCAGTGAAGTCGTTGAGACCCAGTACTTC. Protein product: CASSEVVETQYF.

The chain carries TRBV4-1 and TRBJ1-1, with D possibly matching TRBD1 (6 bases). The CDR3 extends over 16 amino acids. CDR1 and CDR2 from the germline V gene are MGHRA and YSYEKL. The ends were cut back, 1 base at V and 1 base at J, with 13 bases in the middle. This chain's CDR3 is CASSQAHRVSNTEAFF. The CDR3 DNA reads as TGCGCCAGCAGCCAAGCCCACAGGGTATCGAACACTGAAGCTTTCTTT.

Concerning this clone itself: Germline is not matched at one junction end, which may reflect a read error. In DNA form, the CDR3 reads TGTGCTAGCAGCCCCGGACTAGCTGAGGGTGAGACCCAGTACTTC. Its protein is CASSPGLAEGETQYF. This chain joins TRBV7-7 and TRBJ2-5; 8 bases agree with TRBD2. CDR1 SSHAT and CDR2 FNYEAQ come from the germline V gene (reference sequence). This CDR3 is 15 amino acids long.

This rearrangement joins TRBV9 to TRBJ2-5; 15 nucleotides match TRBD2. This CDR3 region has 17 residues. Germline CDR1 reads SGDLS; CDR2 reads YYNGEE. V dropped 5 bases and J dropped 1; count of bases not matched to a gene: 6. CDR3 loop: CASSRTSGGVRQETQYF. Here the CDR3 DNA reads TGTGCCAGCAGTAGGACTAGCGGGGGGGTACGCCAAGAGACCCAGTACTTC.

The chain is built from TRBV2 and TRBJ1-5; possible D gene TRBD1, 5 bases. CDR3 size: 16 residues. In germline, CDR1 is SNHLY, CDR2 FYNNEI. Trimming pared 3 bases from V and 0 bases from J, leaving 12 bases between. The CDR3 region has the DNA TGTGCCAGCAGTGAGGGGCAGGTTAATAGCAATCAGCCCCAGCATTTT. It specifies CASSEGQVNSNQPQHF.

This clone was seen once. The chain recombines TRBV6-5 with TRBJ2-7; tentative D call: TRBD2 (7 bases). This CDR3 region has 13 residues. CDR1 MNHEY and CDR2 SVGAGI come from the germline V gene. V was pared by 7 bases and J by 2 bases, with 12 bases between. The CDR3 DNA reads TGTGCCAGCAAAGGGGGGGCCCCCTACGAGCAGTACTTC. This encodes CASKGGAPYEQYF.

The chain recombines TRBV5-4 with TRBJ2-5; 7 bases align to TRBD1. The J segment lost 0 bases and the V segment lost 5 bases, leaving 4 bases of the junction unmatched. The CDR3 consists of 14 residues. The germline gives CDR1 SGHNT, CDR2 YYREEE (reference sequence). CDR3 sequence (DNA): TGTGCCAGCAGTACAGGGGCCGACCAAGAGACCCAGTACTTC. As protein: CASSTGADQETQYF.

This clone was recorded once. This chain uses TRBV9 with TRBJ1-1; no definite D call. The germline CDR1 and CDR2 sequences are SGDLS and YYNGEE. V lost 4 bases, J lost 4 bases, and 11 bases lay in between. The CDR3 length is 13 residues. In DNA, the CDR3 is TGTGCCAGCAGCCCGAGGGTAGGCACTGAAGCTTTCTTT. Translated: CASSPRVGTEAFF.

The chain uses TRBV7-3 and TRBJ2-3; possibly TRBD2 for D (7 bases). V was shortened by 3 bases and J by 8 bases, with 21 bases between the two germline ends. Germline V gives CDR1 SGHTA, CDR2 FQGTGA. The CDR3 runs to 16 residues. This chain's CDR3 is CASSFQRTGGAGTQYF. In nucleotides, the CDR3 is TGTGCCAGCAGCTTCCAGAGGACGGGGGGCGCGGGTACGCAGTATTTT.

V and J are TRBV7-2 and TRBJ2-2; the match to TRBD1 covers 10 bases. The CDR3 has 15 amino acids. V dropped 5 bases and J dropped 3; count of bases not matched to a gene: 3. Germline CDR1 and CDR2: SGHTA and FQGNSA. The CDR3 nucleotides read TGTGCCAGCAGCCCGGACAGGGGGGACACCGGGGAGCTGTTTTTT. Translating gives CASSPDRGDTGELFF.

The J gene is TRBJ1-1, the V gene TRBV30; a possible D gene is TRBD1 (6 bases). The CDR3 has 12 residues. V shed 2 bases and J shed 8 bases, with 12 bases lying between them. In germline, CDR1 is GTSNPN, CDR2 SVGIG (reference sequence). The CDR3 DNA follows: TGTGCCTGGAGTCGAGCAGGGGACGAAGCTTTCTTT. The encoded protein is CAWSRAGDEAFF.

The chain combines TRBV9 with TRBJ2-7; D is undetermined. V gave up 4 bases and J gave up 1 base, with 18 bases separating them. This CDR3 has 16 residues. Germline V gene data show CDR1 as SGDLS and CDR2 as YYNGEE. CDR3 amino acids: CASSNSGGDLSYEQYF. The DNA of the CDR3 is TGTGCCAGCAGCAACTCCGGCGGTGACCTATCCTACGAGCAGTACTTC.

V is TRBV28 and J is TRBJ2-7; the D is unclear. The V end was cut by 8 bases, the J end by 7 bases, with 18 bases between. Germline CDR1 is MDHEN and CDR2 is SYDVKM. The CDR3 totals 13 residues. The CDR3 is CASLDAGTREQYF. In nucleotides, the CDR3 is TGTGCCAGCTTAGACGCCGGAACGAGGGAGCAGTACTTC. The whole variable domain, remainder taken from reference TRBV28 and TRBJ2-7, is DVKVTQSSRYLVKRTGEKVFLECVQDMDHENMFWYRQDPGLGLRLIYFSYDVKMKEKGDIPEGYSVSREKKERFSLILESASTNQTSMYLCASLDAGTREQYFGPGTRLTVT.

V and J are TRBV6-1 and TRBJ2-1, with 11 positions matching TRBD2. This CDR3 is built from 15 residues. Germline trimming cut 3 bases from V and 10 bases from J; bases unmatched to any gene: 8. CDR1 and CDR2 (germline): MNHNS, SASEGT. The CDR3 region is CASSEPGTSGREQFF. Written as DNA, the CDR3 is TGTGCCAGCAGTGAGCCAGGAACTAGCGGGAGAGAGCAGTTCTTC.

The chain employs TRBV19 and TRBJ1-6, with TRBD1 matching 8 bases. J lost 8 bases, V lost 5 bases, and 8 bases had no gene match. CDR3 length: 15 amino acids. Per germline, CDR1 LNHDA and CDR2 SQIVND (reference sequence). The CDR3 reads CASSGGGTGYSPLHF. The CDR3 DNA follows: TGTGCCAGTAGTGGAGGGGGGACAGGCTATTCACCCCTCCACTTT.

The chain uses TRBV9 and TRBJ1-6; 9 nucleotides match TRBD1. V lost 0 bases, J lost 5 bases, and 6 bases stayed unmatched. CDR1 and CDR2 from the germline V gene are SGDLS and YYNGEE. The CDR3 contains 17 residues. The CDR3 is CASSVGGQGLNNSPLHF. The CDR3 DNA follows: TGTGCCAGCAGCGTAGGGGGACAGGGATTAAATAATTCACCCCTCCACTTT.

The gene calls are TRBV11-1 and TRBJ2-3; D is possibly TRBD1 (5 bases). The CDR3 runs 13 residues. CDR1 is SGHAT, CDR2 FQDESV, per germline (reference sequence). V was trimmed by 8 bases and J by 3 bases, leaving 12 bases between them. The CDR3 spells CASRQGSTDTQYF. CDR3 bases: TGTGCCAGCCGGCAGGGAAGTACAGATACGCAGTATTTT.